What follows are 25 T cell receptor beta chains derived from one specimen sequenced in a study of read filtering for tumor transcriptome and immune sequencing. This library used roughly 400 ng RNA and molecular barcoded adaptors spanning alpha/delta and beta/gamma chains. TCRdb reanalysed the reads using MiXCR and keeps one entry per CDR3 protein. The sample contains 43,000 or so distinct CDR3 sequences, about 12% of which appear only once. Sequences were obtained from a population of CD138-negative cells sorted from bone marrow. The receptors were gathered from a donor aged 40 or older with multiple myeloma.

This clonotype was recorded at least ten times. The rearrangement links TRBV18 to TRBJ1-5; perhaps TRBD1 as D (6 bases). The V end was cut by 3 bases, the J end by 5 bases, with 17 bases between. Looked up from germline, CDR1 is KGHSH and CDR2 is LQKENI. The CDR3 covers 16 residues. The CDR3 bases are TGTGCCAGCTCACCCGACAGACGAAAGGGGGATCAGCCCCAGCATTTT. Translation: CASSPDRRKGDQPQHF.

This clonotype occurred many times. V and J are TRBV7-2 and TRBJ2-7; the match to TRBD2 covers 10 bases. CDR1 and CDR2 from the germline V gene are SGHTA and FQGNSA. The CDR3 contains 18 residues. V shed 5 bases and J 6 bases; nucleotides not matched to a gene: 19. The CDR3 DNA sequence: TGTGCCAGCAGCACGCCTTCTCTAGCGGGAGACAGAACTTCCGAGCAGTACTTC. Translating gives CASSTPSLAGDRTSEQYF.

This clonotype was recorded many times. The CDR3 nucleotides are TGCAGTGCTAGTCGCCAGGGGATGGGGGCCAAAAACATTCAGTACTTC. This encodes CSASRQGMGAKNIQYF. The V call is TRBV20-1, the J call TRBJ2-4; D is perhaps TRBD1 (6 bases). CDR1 is DFQATT, CDR2 SNEGSKA, per germline (reference sequence). V lost 3 bases to trimming and J lost 1 base, with 16 bases between them. The length of the CDR3 is 16 residues.

This clonotype was detected many times. The gene calls are TRBV7-2 and TRBJ2-4, with a tentative D call TRBD2 (5 bases). This CDR3 contains 12 residues. Trimming pared 5 bases from V and 8 bases from J, leaving 10 bases between. Germline V gene sequence: CDR1 SGHTA, CDR2 FQGNSA. CDR3 region: CASSERLDIQYF. In DNA form, the CDR3 reads TGTGCCAGCAGCGAGCGGTTAGACATTCAGTACTTC.

This clonotype was counted many times. V and J are TRBV15 and TRBJ2-2, with 7 bases lining up with TRBD1. V lost 2 bases to trimming and J lost 6 bases; unmatched junction nucleotides: 3. CDR1 and CDR2 from the germline V gene are LNHNV and YYDKDF (reference sequence). The length of the CDR3 is 14 residues. This CDR3 is CATSRKTGAGELFF. The CDR3 region has the DNA TGTGCCACCAGCAGAAAAACAGGGGCCGGGGAGCTGTTTTTT.

This clonotype was observed a few times. CDR3 amino acids: CASSRGQRTYEQYF. CDR3 sequence (DNA): TGTGCCAGCAGTAGGGGACAGCGGACCTACGAGCAGTACTTC. The chain combines TRBV6-5 with TRBJ2-7, with 7 bases that match TRBD1. Unmatched junction bases numbered 6, after V lost 5 bases and J lost 2 bases. CDR3 length equals 14 residues. From germline, CDR1 is MNHEY and CDR2 SVGAGI.

Ten or more counts support this clonotype. The chain uses TRBV12-3 or TRBV12-4 and TRBJ2-7, with TRBD2 matching over 11 bases. This CDR3 spans 15 amino acids. V shed 1 base and J 7 bases; nucleotides not matched to a gene: 6. CDR3 in DNA: TGTGCCAGCAGTTTAGTGGTAGCGGGAGGGAAGGAGCAGTACTTC. Residues: CASSLVVAGGKEQYF.

In its sample, this clonotype was seen many times. The V call is TRBV28, the J call TRBJ2-3; D may be TRBD1 (5 bases). Germline V CDR1 and CDR2: MDHEN, SYDVKM. This CDR3 is built from 18 residues. The V end was cut by 5 bases, the J end by 0 bases, with 21 bases between. The CDR3 reads CASSPPRVGARSTDTQYF. CDR3 nucleotide sequence: TGTGCCAGCAGTCCCCCTCGGGTAGGGGCAAGGAGCACAGATACGCAGTATTTT.

A word on this clonotype: A far larger clone is one nucleotide away, so this likely arose from a read error. The J gene is TRBJ2-1, the V gene TRBV7-3; perhaps D is TRBD1 or TRBD2 (6 bases each). The CDR3 totals 14 residues. Trimming removed 4 bases at V and 8 bases at J, with 15 bases between. CDR1 SGHTA and CDR2 FQGTGA come from the germline V gene. DNA for the CDR3: TGTGCCAGCAGCTCCCAACCAGGGGACTATGAGCAGTTCTTC. Amino acid sequence: CASSSQPGDYEQFF.

The table lists this clonotype with many counts. This chain links TRBV6-1 with TRBJ1-1; D is perhaps TRBD1 (5 bases). The CDR3 spans 14 residues. The germline V and J ends were trimmed by 5 bases and 5 bases, with 15 bases remaining between them. Germline V gives CDR1 MNHNS, CDR2 SASEGT. The CDR3 region has the DNA TGTGCCAGCAGTTACAAGGGGCGCGGGACTGAAGCTTTCTTT. This sequence encodes CASSYKGRGTEAFF.

This clonotype was picked up many times. The chain employs TRBV5-1 and TRBJ2-1, with 9 bases that match TRBD1. The CDR3 spans 15 residues. Germline CDR1 SGHRS, CDR2 YFSETQ. With V trimmed by 7 bases and J by 8 bases, 13 bases remained unmatched. CDR3 protein: CASSIPTGGKDEQFF. DNA of the CDR3: TGCGCCAGCTCTATACCTACAGGGGGCAAGGATGAGCAGTTCTTC.

This clonotype appeared a few times. This clone may be a read error of a much larger clone one base away. This chain joins TRBV29-1 and TRBJ2-1; D is perhaps TRBD2 (5 bases). V gave up 3 bases and J gave up 8 bases, with 14 bases separating them. Germline CDR1 is SQVTM and CDR2 is ANQGSEA. There are 13 residues in the CDR3. The DNA of the CDR3 is TGCAGCGTTGAGGCAACTAGTGGGGATGAGCAGTTCTTC. Its protein product is CSVEATSGDEQFF.

This clonotype has ten or more counts. The V call is TRBV6-5, the J call TRBJ2-1; possible D gene TRBD1, 5 bases. This CDR3 region has 15 residues. The V gene's germline CDR1 is MNHEY and CDR2 SVGAGI. The germline V and J ends were trimmed by 5 bases and 0 bases, with 11 bases remaining between them. The CDR3 DNA follows: TGTGCCAGCAGTAAGACAGTTAGCTCCTACAATGAGCAGTTCTTC. Amino acids: CASSKTVSSYNEQFF.

This clonotype has just a few counts. This may be a read error, as it is one base from a much larger clone. The chain joins TRBV7-2 to TRBJ2-2; TRBD1 matches 10 bases. Germline assignment: CDR1 SGHTA and CDR2 FQGNSA. The CDR3 is made up of 15 amino acids. The J segment lost 3 bases and the V segment lost 5 bases, leaving 3 bases of the junction unmatched. The CDR3 spells CASSETGGDTGELFF. The CDR3 DNA reads TGTGCCAGCAGCGAGACAGGGGGCGACACCGGGGAGCTGTTTTTT.

This clonotype was counted only a few times. The likely explanation is a read error, given a far larger clone one base away. The V and J genes are TRBV6-1 and TRBJ2-1; D is uncertain. Germline CDR1 and CDR2: MNHNS and SASEGT. CDR3 length: 15 residues. CDR3 region: CASSPNPGRYDEQFF. The CDR3 DNA sequence: TGTGCCAGCAGTCCAAATCCGGGCCGCTACGATGAGCAGTTCTTC.

This clonotype occurred many times. This sequence joins TRBV20-1 and TRBJ2-6; 9 bases line up with TRBD1. There are 19 residues in the CDR3. Germline CDR1 and CDR2: DFQATT and SNEGSKA (reference sequence). The junction had 15 bases not matched to a gene; V was cut back by 6 bases and J by 0 bases. The CDR3 sequence: CSAPDRGRGSFSGANVLTF. In nucleotides, the CDR3 is TGCAGTGCGCCGGACAGGGGACGCGGATCATTCTCTGGGGCCAACGTCCTGACTTTC.

This clonotype showed up just once. A far larger clone lies a single base away; this is likely a read error. The rearrangement joins TRBV7-2 to TRBJ2-1, with D perhaps matching TRBD1 or TRBD2 (5 bases each). The CDR3 contains 15 residues. Looked up from germline, CDR1 is SGHTA and CDR2 is FQGNSA. Written as DNA, the CDR3 is TGTGCCAGCGGCTTAGACATGGGGGTCTACAATGAGCAGTTCTTC. Its protein product is CASGLDMGVYNEQFF.

This clonotype has ten or more counts. The genes are TRBV7-9 and TRBJ2-7; 7 bases are a match to TRBD1. This CDR3 is 14 amino acids long. The germline V gene encodes CDR1 SEHNR and CDR2 FQNEAQ (reference sequence). The V segment lost 5 bases and the J segment 1 base; nucleotides outside the gene matches: 5. CDR3 region: CASSLLTGSYEQYF. The CDR3 coding sequence is TGTGCCAGCAGCCTCCTGACAGGGTCCTACGAGCAGTACTTC. Combining the CDR3 with reference TRBV7-9 and TRBJ2-7 gives the whole variable domain DTGVSQNPRHKITKRGQNVTFRCDPISEHNRLYWYRQTLGQGPEFLTYFQNEAQLEKSRLLSDRFSAERPKGSFSTLEIQRTEQGDSAMYLCASSLLTGSYEQYFGPGTRLTVT.

This clonotype was recorded at least ten times. V usage is TRBV15 and J usage is TRBJ2-6, with D unresolved. The length of the CDR3 is 17 residues. The V end was cut by 8 bases, the J end by 0 bases, with 17 bases between. The germline CDR1 and CDR2 sequences are LNHNV and YYDKDF (reference sequence). CDR3 coding DNA: TGTGCCACCGCGTTTAATGCTGGAGCCTCTGGGGCCAACGTCCTGACTTTC. As protein: CATAFNAGASGANVLTF.

There are many counts of this clonotype. The genes are TRBV27 and TRBJ2-7; 7 nucleotides align to TRBD1. The CDR3 loop spans 14 amino acids. J gave up 3 bases and V 0 bases, and 2 bases lay outside the gene matches. Germline V lookup: CDR1 MNHEY, CDR2 SMNVEV (reference sequence). This CDR3 reads CASSLSWTGYEQYF. The CDR3 DNA follows: TGTGCCAGCAGTTTATCGTGGACAGGCTACGAGCAGTACTTC.

This clonotype was detected only a few times. V is TRBV4-3 and J is TRBJ2-1; 11 bases map to TRBD2. The CDR3 length is 17 residues. The germline V gene has CDR1 LGHNA and CDR2 YSLEER. V lost 0 bases and J lost 4; bases outside the gene matches: 5. CDR3 in amino acids: CASSQDGTSGRYNEQFF. The CDR3 DNA reads as TGCGCCAGCAGCCAAGACGGGACTAGCGGTAGATACAATGAGCAGTTCTTC.

With respect to this clonotype: One end of the junction fails to match germline, which may point to a read error. The genes are TRBV29-1 and TRBJ2-5; 8 nucleotides match TRBD2. The length of the CDR3 is 13 residues. CDR1 is SQVTM, CDR2 ANQGSEA, per germline. This CDR3 reads CSVDGLAGEAQYF. DNA for the CDR3: TGCAGCGTCGACGGACTAGCCGGAGAGGCCCAGTACTTT.

This clonotype appeared a few times. A much more abundant neighbour one base away suggests this may be a read error. The chain carries TRBV11-2 and TRBJ2-5, with D hard to call. The CDR3 covers 16 residues. In germline, CDR1 is SGHAT, CDR2 FQNNGV. CDR3 region: CASSLSARGGQEAQYF. In nucleotides, the CDR3 is TGTGCCAGCAGCTTAAGTGCTAGAGGTGGTCAAGAGGCCCAGTACTTC. Together with reference TRBV11-2 and TRBJ2-5, the CDR3 gives the full variable domain: EAGVAQSPRYKIIEKRQSVAFWCNPISGHATLYWYQQILGQGPKLLIQFQNNGVVDDSQLPKDRFSAERLKGVDSTLKIQPAKLEDSAVYLCASSLSARGGQEAQYFGPGTRLLVL.

This clonotype has ten or more counts. The V call is TRBV2, the J call TRBJ1-1; 7 bases are a match to TRBD1. Germline-derived CDR1 and CDR2 are SNHLY and FYNNEI. This CDR3 is built from 14 residues. V was clipped by 3 bases and J by 2 bases; unmatched bases: 3. The CDR3 DNA reads as TGTGCCAGCAGTGAGGACAGGCACAACACTGAAGCTTTCTTT. The encoded protein is CASSEDRHNTEAFF.

This clonotype has a count of ten or more. The V call is TRBV7-2, the J call TRBJ1-5; D uncertain. The V gene lost 4 bases and the J gene lost 7 bases, with 11 bases spanning the gap. CDR3 size: 13 residues. Germline values: CDR1 SGHTA, CDR2 FQGNSA. The CDR3 DNA reads TGTGCCAGCAGCTCGGATTTCGGCCAGCCCCAGCATTTT. Translated: CASSSDFGQPQHF.